This T cell receptor beta chain was sequenced for a study of blood T cell repertoires in COVID-19. Study in general: Specimens from acute and convalescent COVID-19 originated in the United States, Italy and Spain. The analysed material was cDNA or gDNA that came from T cells, B-cell-depleted T cells, or PBMCs.

Authors' processing steps: Amplification with reference gene primers provided the estimates of nucleated cell counts. Repertoires were generated with immunoSEQ multiplex PCR, while TCRdb's copy carries only in-frame clones and drops some. Clone size and V and J calls were adopted from that table, with D and trimming inferred from the DNA. Of about 120,000 clones listed, 75% to 90% are singletons. The J segment lost 6 bases and the V segment lost 3 bases, leaving 4 bases of the junction unmatched. Germline V gene data show CDR1 as SGDLS and CDR2 as YYNGEE. This CDR3 contains 14 residues. This TCR came from an older woman with acute or convalescent COVID-19. The sequencing sample was made of peripheral blood. The rearrangement uses TRBV9 and TRBJ2-3; 10 nucleotides match TRBD1. This CDR3 reads CASSGGTGADTQYF. CDR3 nucleotide sequence: TGTGCCAGCAGCGGGGGGACAGGGGCGGATACGCAGTATTTT.